This passage covers 6 T cell receptor beta chains from one sample sequenced in a study of CD8+CD57+ T cells in acquired aplastic anemia. Genomic DNA templated the TCR beta VDJ and CDR3 profiling. Each CDR3 protein is one row after TCRdb ran MiXCR on the reads. Found here are roughly 300,000 distinct CDR3 sequences, 45% to 65% of them singletons; the top ten hold roughly 8%. Sequencing was carried out using sorted CD4+, CD8+, or CD8+CD57+ T cells (not recorded which) from PBMCs. The receptors derive from a human donor with severe aplastic anemia or a healthy control (not recorded which).

For this clonotype: The junction departs from germline at one end; a sequencing error may be responsible. The genes are TRBV5-1 and TRBJ1-6; D unclear. Germline CDR1 and CDR2: SGHRS and YFSETQ. This CDR3 region has 14 residues. As DNA, the CDR3 is TGCGCCAGCAGCTTAGGGCGGAACAATTCACCCCTCCGCTTT. This encodes CASSLGRNNSPLRF.

This chain connects TRBV11-2 to TRBJ2-7, with a tentative D call TRBD2 (6 bases). The CDR3 is made up of 14 amino acids. Germline assignment: CDR1 SGHAT and CDR2 FQNNGV. V lost 5 bases, J lost 1 base, and 12 bases lay in between. The CDR3 loop reads CASSGGTVSYEQYF. The CDR3 bases are TGTGCCAGCAGCGGAGGGACCGTTTCCTACGAGCAGTACTTC. The full variable domain, rest sourced from reference TRBV11-2 and TRBJ2-7, is EAGVAQSPRYKIIEKRQSVAFWCNPISGHATLYWYQQILGQGPKLLIQFQNNGVVDDSQLPKDRFSAERLKGVDSTLKIQPAKLEDSAVYLCASSGGTVSYEQYFGPGTRLTVT.

The chain uses TRBV5-5 and TRBJ1-2, with D possibly matching TRBD1 (6 bases). CDR1 is SGHKS, CDR2 YYEKEE, per germline (reference sequence). This CDR3 contains 16 residues. V lost 0 bases to trimming and J lost 2 bases, with 14 bases between them. The CDR3 DNA is TGTGCCAGCAGCTTGGCAAGCAGACAGGTGAACTATGGCTACACCTTC. It specifies CASSLASRQVNYGYTF.

CDR3 in amino acids: CASSLMGGDTDTQYF. CDR3 DNA: TGTGCCAGCAGCTTAATGGGAGGGGACACTGACACGCAGTATTTT. This chain links TRBV7-6 with TRBJ2-3, with D possibly matching TRBD2 (7 bases). V was shortened by 2 bases and J by 9 bases, with 18 bases between the two germline ends. The CDR3 is 15 residues long. Germline V gives CDR1 SGHVS, CDR2 FNYEAQ.

Many counts were recorded for this clonotype. V and J are TRBV30 and TRBJ2-7; 9 bases align to TRBD1. The CDR3 contains 15 residues. The V gene end was trimmed by 0 bases and the J gene end by 3 bases; junction bases not matched to a gene: 6. From germline, CDR1 is GTSNPN and CDR2 SVGIG (reference sequence). The DNA for the CDR3 is TGTGCCTGGAGTGTGGAGACAGGGGGTCACTACGAGCAGTACTTC. As protein: CAWSVETGGHYEQYF.

The V gene is TRBV9, the J gene TRBJ1-3; D is perhaps TRBD1 (5 bases). There are 15 residues in the CDR3. Per the germline V gene, CDR1 is SGDLS and CDR2 is YYNGEE. Trimming removed 0 bases from V and 4 bases from J, with 11 bases in between. The CDR3, as DNA: TGTGCCAGCAGCGTAGAGGGGACCAGCGGAAACACCATATATTTT. It encodes CASSVEGTSGNTIYF.